These 30 T cell receptor beta chains share one sample of origin, sequenced in a study of regulatory T cells in long-lasting Graves disease. Time point noted: newly diagnosed GD, antithyroid drugs for less than 3 months. From PBMCs, RNA was extracted and then used to make the TCR library. CDR3 regions were amplified by Arm-PCR using iRepertoire HTBI primers to build TCR beta libraries. TCRdb itself ran the multiplex PCR reads through MiXCR, one entry per CDR3 protein. The profile shows 520,000 or so distinct CDR3 sequences, around 11% of them singletons. These same records also appear under a second study, on T cells in Graves' hyperthyroidism and ophthalmopathy.

Sequencing used peripheral blood mononuclear cells (PBMCs), obtained at new diagnosis, from a patient treated with antithyroid drugs. Receptor source: a woman aged 25 to 39 with Graves disease.

In its sample, this clonotype was seen many times. The chain recombines TRBV7-3 with TRBJ1-3; weak D call: TRBD1 (6 bases). V dropped 2 bases and J dropped 6 bases, with 11 bases sitting between them. The CDR3 loop spans 14 amino acids. Per germline, CDR1 SGHTA and CDR2 FQGTGA. CDR3 region: CASSLFGGANTIYF. The CDR3 coding sequence is TGTGCCAGCAGCTTATTCGGGGGGGCAAACACCATATATTTT.

The chain couples TRBV20-1 to TRBJ2-3, with TRBD2 matching over 10 bases. The length of the CDR3 is 15 residues. The V gene end was trimmed by 2 bases and the J gene end by 1 base; junction bases not matched to a gene: 3. CDR1 and CDR2 (germline): DFQATT, SNEGSKA (reference sequence). The chain's CDR3 is CSARRLAGGTDTQYF. In DNA form, the CDR3 reads TGCAGTGCTAGAAGGCTAGCGGGGGGCACAGATACGCAGTATTTT.

This clonotype was counted many times. This sequence joins TRBV4-3 and TRBJ2-3; D may be TRBD1 (6 bases). Germline values: CDR1 LGHNA, CDR2 YSLEER. CDR3 length: 17 amino acids. The V gene lost 0 bases and the J gene lost 0 bases, with 13 bases spanning the gap. The DNA for the CDR3 is TGCGCCAGCAGCCAAGATTGGAAGACAGGAAGCACAGATACGCAGTATTTT. As protein: CASSQDWKTGSTDTQYF.

There are a few counts of this clonotype. The gene calls are TRBV6-5 and TRBJ2-5; D unresolved. The CDR3 consists of 13 residues. The germline CDR1 and CDR2 sequences are MNHEY and SVGAGI. V was shortened by 0 bases and J by 5 bases, with 7 bases between the two germline ends. This CDR3 is CASSYSIGETQYF. CDR3 coding DNA: TGTGCCAGCAGTTACTCGATCGGTGAGACCCAGTACTTC.

The chain has TRBV6-1 and TRBJ1-2; D not resolved. The CDR3 contains 13 residues. CDR1 and CDR2 from the germline V gene are MNHNS and SASEGT. V was pared by 4 bases and J by 8 bases, with 14 bases between. Written as DNA, the CDR3 is TGTGCCAGCAGTGGTTCAATCCAGAGCGGCTACACCTTC. This codes for CASSGSIQSGYTF.

Many counts were recorded for this clonotype. The chain recombines TRBV27 with TRBJ2-7; D is undetermined. CDR1 is MNHEY and CDR2 is SMNVEV in the germline V gene (reference sequence). V gave up 5 bases and J gave up 2 bases, with 13 bases separating them. This CDR3 has 14 amino acids. CDR3 protein: CASSHPPPAYEQYF. CDR3 coding DNA: TGTGCCAGCAGTCACCCTCCCCCGGCCTACGAGCAGTACTTC.

Many counts were recorded for this clonotype. This chain joins TRBV12-5 and TRBJ1-2; D is unclear. Trimming shortened V by 4 bases and J by 5 bases, and 11 bases separated the two germline ends. The CDR3 is 13 amino acids. Germline CDR1 and CDR2: LGHNT and FRNRAP. CDR3 nucleotide sequence: TGTGCTAGTGGTTCCGGGAAAGGGTATGGCTACACCTTC. Protein sequence: CASGSGKGYGYTF.

This clonotype was detected many times. The chain has TRBV6-5 and TRBJ2-5; no clear D gene. Trimming pared 3 bases from V and 5 bases from J, leaving 13 bases between. CDR3 size: 14 residues. The germline V gene encodes CDR1 MNHEY and CDR2 SVGAGI. CDR3 residues: CASSYRRSQETQYF. DNA of the CDR3: TGTGCCAGCAGTTATCGGCGCAGTCAGGAGACCCAGTACTTC.

Many counts were recorded for this clonotype. The chain is built from TRBV12-3 or TRBV12-4 and TRBJ1-4; D gene ambiguous. V was shortened by 5 bases and J by 2 bases, with 9 bases between the two germline ends. This CDR3 contains 14 residues. The CDR3 spells CASSPGLTNEKLFF. DNA for the CDR3: TGTGCCAGCAGTCCCGGACTGACTAATGAAAAACTGTTTTTT.

This clonotype was seen ten or more times. The chain joins TRBV24-1 to TRBJ1-1; D may be TRBD1 (6 bases). The germline gives CDR1 KGHDR, CDR2 SFDVKD. Trimming cost V 5 bases and J 6 bases, with 18 bases left between them. CDR3 length equals 15 residues. In DNA form, the CDR3 reads TGTGCCACCAGTGCCGGTGGGGGGGCCGGCTCTGAAGCTTTCTTT. Encoded protein: CATSAGGGAGSEAFF.

This clonotype occurred many times. V usage is TRBV10-2 and J usage is TRBJ1-5, with TRBD1 matching over 7 bases. The J segment lost 6 bases and the V segment lost 6 bases, leaving 8 bases of the junction unmatched. Germline V gene data show CDR1 as WSHSY and CDR2 as SAAADI. The CDR3 has 14 amino acids. This CDR3 is CASREGQPPQPQHF. The CDR3, as DNA: TGCGCCAGCAGGGAGGGACAGCCGCCTCAGCCCCAGCATTTT.

This chain uses TRBV2 with TRBJ2-3; D gene unclear. Trimming left V 1 base short and J 1 base short, with 9 bases between. This CDR3 has 15 residues. Germline-derived CDR1 and CDR2 are SNHLY and FYNNEI. The CDR3 coding sequence is TGTGCCAGCAGTGAAGTTACGATTCGCACAGATACGCAGTATTTT. Amino acids: CASSEVTIRTDTQYF.

The chain's CDR3 is CASSYGGSASYEQYF. CDR3 bases: TGTGCCAGCAGTTATGGAGGGTCTGCCTCCTACGAGCAGTACTTC. The V gene is TRBV6-2 or TRBV6-3, the J gene TRBJ2-3; tentatively, D is TRBD2 (6 bases). The tail of the sequence fits TRBJ2-7 better, so the J call may be wrong. This CDR3 comprises 15 residues. Germline lookup yields CDR1 MNHEY and CDR2 SVGEGT.

V is TRBV7-9 and J is TRBJ1-6; D is uncertain. The CDR3 is made up of 14 amino acids. With 0 bases removed from V and 7 bases from J, the gap between germline ends came to 7 bases. Looked up from germline, CDR1 is SEHNR and CDR2 is FQNEAQ (reference sequence). In DNA form, the CDR3 reads TGTGCCAGCAGCTTAGCATGGCCCAATTCACCCCTCCACTTT. As protein: CASSLAWPNSPLHF. The entire variable domain, with the rest obtained from reference TRBV7-9 and TRBJ1-6, is as follows: DTGVSQNPRHKITKRGQNVTFRCDPISEHNRLYWYRQTLGQGPEFLTYFQNEAQLEKSRLLSDRFSAERPKGSFSTLEIQRTEQGDSAMYLCASSLAWPNSPLHFGNGTRLTVT.

This clonotype was counted between two and nine times. V gene TRBV7-8 combines with J gene TRBJ2-7; D not certain. The CDR3 spans 16 residues. V lost 2 bases to trimming and J lost 1 base, with 15 bases between them. Germline-derived CDR1 and CDR2 are SGHVS and FQNEAQ. This chain's CDR3 is CASSLTRDTKSYEQYF. The CDR3, as DNA: TGTGCCAGCAGCTTAACTCGCGACACCAAGTCCTACGAGCAGTACTTC.

This clonotype has a count of ten or more. This chain links TRBV10-3 with TRBJ1-1; D perhaps matches TRBD1 (6 bases). Trimming removed 4 bases at V and 1 base at J, with 13 bases between. The length of the CDR3 is 15 residues. Germline V CDR1 and CDR2: ENHRY, SYGVKD. CDR3 sequence (DNA): TGTGCCATCAGTGGGGGGGGGCGAGAGAACACTGAAGCTTTCTTT. Encoded protein: CAISGGGRENTEAFF.

As for this clonotype: A read error may be the cause here, since a much bigger clone is one base away. V and J are TRBV6-2 or TRBV6-3 and TRBJ2-1; 7 positions agree with TRBD1. The ends lost 5 bases at V and 0 bases at J; junction bases unmatched: 19. There are 20 residues in the CDR3. Germline loops: CDR1 MNHEY, CDR2 SVGEGT. The DNA for the CDR3 is TGTGCCAGCAGTCGCCTGGACAGGCCAACCCCTTCTAGCTCCTACAATGAGCAGTTCTTC. Amino acid sequence: CASSRLDRPTPSSSYNEQFF.

Ten or more counts support this clonotype. V and J are TRBV4-3 and TRBJ2-7; 16 bases match TRBD2. The germline V gene encodes CDR1 LGHNA and CDR2 YSLEER. CDR3 length: 19 amino acids. Trimming removed 8 bases from V and 6 bases from J; junction bases left unmatched: 19. CDR3 sequence (DNA): TGCGCCAGCTCCCGAAGGGGACTAGCGGGAGGGCCACCTTACGTCGAGCAGTACTTC. Encoded protein: CASSRRGLAGGPPYVEQYF.

J is TRBJ2-1 and V is TRBV7-2; 9 bases line up with TRBD2. The ends lost 1 base at V and 5 bases at J; junction bases unmatched: 3. The germline V gene has CDR1 SGHTA and CDR2 FQGNSA. The CDR3 totals 15 residues. The CDR3 sequence: CASSLELAGDNEQFF. CDR3 DNA sequence: TGTGCCAGCAGCTTAGAACTAGCGGGTGACAATGAGCAGTTCTTC.

Ten or more counts support this clonotype. The V gene is TRBV24-1, the J gene TRBJ2-3; TRBD1 matches 7 bases. The length of the CDR3 is 16 residues. V trimming: 4 bases; J trimming: 0 bases; junction bases outside the gene matches: 6. CDR1 KGHDR and CDR2 SFDVKD come from the germline V gene. CDR3 DNA sequence: TGTGCCACCAGTGACCGGACAGGAATCAGCACAGATACGCAGTATTTT. Its translation: CATSDRTGISTDTQYF.

The chain is built from TRBV9 and TRBJ1-2, with a weak D call TRBD1 (5 bases). The V gene's germline CDR1 is SGDLS and CDR2 YYNGEE. The ends were cut back, 4 bases at V and 0 bases at J, with 16 bases in the middle. This CDR3 has 16 amino acids. The CDR3, as DNA: TGTGCCAGCAGCCCCGCGGGGGGTCTCACTAACTATGGCTACACCTTC. This codes for CASSPAGGLTNYGYTF. The full variable domain, its missing parts supplied by reference TRBV9 and TRBJ1-2, is DSGVTQTPKHLITATGQRVTLRCSPRSGDLSVYWYQQSLDQGLQFLIQYYNGEERAKGNILERFSAQQFPDLHSELNLSSLELGDSALYFCASSPAGGLTNYGYTFGSGTRLTVV.

Many counts were recorded for this clonotype. V gene TRBV7-9 combines with J gene TRBJ2-3, with D possibly TRBD1 on 5 matching bases. The CDR3 consists of 14 residues. Germline V gene data show CDR1 as SEHNR and CDR2 as FQNEAQ (reference sequence). Trimming took off 3 bases at V and 4 bases at J, with 11 bases between the two ends. CDR3 protein: CASSLGVGADTQYF. The CDR3 DNA follows: TGTGCCAGCAGCTTGGGCGTAGGGGCAGATACGCAGTATTTT.

V gene TRBV25-1 combines with J gene TRBJ1-2, with no clear D. The germline V gene encodes CDR1 MGHDK and CDR2 SYGVNS. This CDR3 spans 14 amino acids. V lost 0 bases, J lost 4 bases, and 9 bases lay in between. Written as DNA, the CDR3 is TGTGCCAGCAGTGAATATTCTAAATCCTATGGCTACACCTTC. Translated, it gives CASSEYSKSYGYTF.

With respect to this clonotype: A read error may produce the germline difference seen at one junction end. This chain links TRBV11-2 with TRBJ2-3; TRBD2 matches 10 bases. The CDR3 extends over 16 amino acids. Looked up from germline, CDR1 is SGHAT and CDR2 is FQNNGV. The CDR3 region is CAGSPIAGGLTDTQYF. Here the CDR3 DNA reads TGTGCCGGCAGCCCTATAGCGGGAGGCCTCACAGATACGCAGTATTTT.

The chain joins TRBV2 to TRBJ1-1; D possibly corresponds to TRBD1 (5 bases). The CDR3 has 14 amino acids. The germline gives CDR1 SNHLY, CDR2 FYNNEI. V lost 6 bases and J 0 bases, leaving 11 bases between the germline ends. The chain's CDR3 is CASSLQTVNTEAFF. DNA for the CDR3: TGTGCCAGCAGCCTCCAGACAGTGAACACTGAAGCTTTCTTT.

There are many counts of this clonotype. This CDR3 reads CASSYTPLSAPLHF. The CDR3 coding sequence is TGTGCCAGCAGCTACACCCCCCTTTCCGCACCCCTCCACTTT. The chain is built from TRBV28 and TRBJ1-6, with D unclear. This CDR3 is built from 14 residues. Trimming pared 6 bases from V and 11 bases from J, leaving 17 bases between. Germline V gives CDR1 MDHEN, CDR2 SYDVKM.

This clonotype was counted ten times or more. The chain links TRBV18 to TRBJ2-5; D is possibly TRBD2 (5 bases). V shed 1 base and J shed 2 bases, with 8 bases lying between them. The V gene's germline CDR1 is KGHSH and CDR2 LQKENI. CDR3 size: 14 residues. CDR3 in DNA: TGTGCCAGCTCACCACGAGGACTGCAAGAGACCCAGTACTTC. It specifies CASSPRGLQETQYF.

The chain couples TRBV20-1 to TRBJ1-5, with 12 bases matching TRBD1. J was trimmed by 7 bases and V by 3 bases; bases with no gene match: 4. CDR3 length: 14 residues. Germline values: CDR1 DFQATT, CDR2 SNEGSKA (reference sequence). The CDR3 nucleotides are TGCAGTGCTAGGGGACAGGGGGCAGGACAGCCCCAGCATTTT. This translates into CSARGQGAGQPQHF.

This clonotype has more than one count but fewer than ten. The chain joins TRBV24-1 to TRBJ1-2, with no clear D. CDR1 and CDR2 from the germline V gene are KGHDR and SFDVKD. V was cut by 1 base and J by 8 bases, with 10 bases left in between. The CDR3 is made up of 13 amino acids. CDR3 sequence: CATSDFPGSGYTF. The CDR3 coding sequence is TGTGCCACCAGTGATTTTCCGGGGAGCGGCTACACCTTC.

This clonotype was detected many times. The V and J genes are TRBV7-2 and TRBJ2-7; D call uncertain. This CDR3 has 15 amino acids. V lost 0 bases to trimming and J lost 0 bases, with 9 bases between them. CDR1 SGHTA and CDR2 FQGNSA come from the germline V gene. The CDR3 reads CASSLAPSSSYEQYF. CDR3 nucleotide sequence: TGTGCCAGCAGCTTAGCGCCTAGTTCCTCCTACGAGCAGTACTTC.